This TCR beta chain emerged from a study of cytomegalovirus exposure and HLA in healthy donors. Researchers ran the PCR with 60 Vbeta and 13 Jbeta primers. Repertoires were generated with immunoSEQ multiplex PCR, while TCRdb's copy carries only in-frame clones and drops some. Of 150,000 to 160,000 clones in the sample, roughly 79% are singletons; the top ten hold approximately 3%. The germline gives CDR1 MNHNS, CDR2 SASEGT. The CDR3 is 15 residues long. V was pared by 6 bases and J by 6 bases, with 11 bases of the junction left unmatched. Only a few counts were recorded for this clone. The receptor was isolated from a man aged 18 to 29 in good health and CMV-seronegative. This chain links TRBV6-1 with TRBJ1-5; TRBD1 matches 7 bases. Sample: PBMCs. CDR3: CASSVGTDQSQPQHF. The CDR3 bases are TGTGCCAGCAGCGTAGGGACAGATCAGAGTCAGCCCCAGCATTTT.